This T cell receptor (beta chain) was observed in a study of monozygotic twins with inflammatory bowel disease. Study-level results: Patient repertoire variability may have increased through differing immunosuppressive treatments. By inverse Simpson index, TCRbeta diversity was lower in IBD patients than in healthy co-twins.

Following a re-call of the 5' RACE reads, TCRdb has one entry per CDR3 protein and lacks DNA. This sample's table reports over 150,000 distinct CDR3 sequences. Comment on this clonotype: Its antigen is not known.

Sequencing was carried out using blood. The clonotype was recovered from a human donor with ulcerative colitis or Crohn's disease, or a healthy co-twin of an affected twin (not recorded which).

CDR3 protein: CASSQGHGTGNEQFF. V gene TRBV3-1 combines with J gene TRBJ2-1. The CDR3 spans 15 residues. The germline CDR1 and CDR2 sequences are LGHDT and YNNKEL (reference sequence).